This T cell receptor (beta chain) originates from a study of T cells in Graves' hyperthyroidism and ophthalmopathy. Study observations and caveats: Median prediction lead before ophthalmopathy onset was 6.5 months with the model. In the blood, most expanded thyroid clonotypes above 0.001 appeared as well.

Losses at the gene ends were 6 bases for V and 8 bases for J; bases not matched to a gene: 10. From germline, CDR1 is SGHRS and CDR2 YFSETQ. This CDR3 is built from 13 residues. This clonotype came up a few times. As yet, its antigen is unknown. TCR beta CDR3 regions were amplified from RNA transcripts. The HTBI primer set was used in a first-round RT-PCR of the TCR CDR3. TCRdb re-called the multiplex PCR reads through MiXCR, storing one row per CDR3 protein. The repertoire holds about 480,000 distinct CDR3 sequences, with around 15% as singletons. The clonotype was recovered from a woman aged 18 to 35 with Graves' hyperthyroidism. The chain has TRBV5-1 and TRBJ1-2; 7 nucleotides align to TRBD1. The sequencing sample was made of blood. The CDR3 DNA sequence: TGCGCCAGCACCGCTACAGGGGCCGTAGGCTACACCTTC. Translated, it gives CASTATGAVGYTF.